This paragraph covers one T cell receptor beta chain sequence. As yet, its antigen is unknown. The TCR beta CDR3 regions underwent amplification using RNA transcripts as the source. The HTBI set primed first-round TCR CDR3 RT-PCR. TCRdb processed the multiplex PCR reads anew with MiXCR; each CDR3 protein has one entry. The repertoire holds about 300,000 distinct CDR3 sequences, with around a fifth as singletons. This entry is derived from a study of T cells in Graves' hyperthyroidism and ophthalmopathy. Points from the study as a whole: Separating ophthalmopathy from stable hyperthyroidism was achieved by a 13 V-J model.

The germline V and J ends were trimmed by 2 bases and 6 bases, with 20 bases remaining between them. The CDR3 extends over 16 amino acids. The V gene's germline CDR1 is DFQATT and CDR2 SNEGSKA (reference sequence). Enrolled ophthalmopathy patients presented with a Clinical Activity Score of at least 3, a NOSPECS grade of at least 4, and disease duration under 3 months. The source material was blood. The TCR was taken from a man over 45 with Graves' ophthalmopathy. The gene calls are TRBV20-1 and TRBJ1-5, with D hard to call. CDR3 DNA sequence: TGCAGTGCTAGAATCCGCCGGGGAAGCCTTAGTCAGCCCCAGCATTTT. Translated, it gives CSARIRRGSLSQPQHF.